Below are 32 T cell receptor beta chains sequenced from a single sample in a study of beta chain features in type 1 diabetes. The study reverse transcribed the entire isolated RNA, so it sequenced expressed TCRB transcripts. The table came from immunoSEQ multiplex PCR; TCRdb's copy has only in-frame clones and leaves some out. The data contain 240,000 or so clones, roughly 13% of them seen just once; the ten biggest clones take up about 0.019%. Overall study findings and caveats: Type 1 diabetes patients showed a moderate but significant shortening of TCRB CDR3s in all four CD4+ subsets.

These receptors' targets are unknown. The sequenced sample consisted of naive CD4+ T cells from blood. These receptors all stem from a man younger than 45 with type 1 diabetes.

The chain joins TRBV5-1 to TRBJ2-2; tentatively, D is TRBD1 (6 bases). Germline-derived CDR1 and CDR2 are SGHRS and YFSETQ. CDR3 length: 15 residues. The ends were cut back, 2 bases at V and 1 base at J, with 9 bases in the middle. CDR3 loop: CASSFRDKNTGELFF. For the CDR3, the DNA is TGCGCCAGCAGCTTCCGGGACAAGAACACCGGGGAGCTGTTTTTT.

This clone has more than one count but fewer than ten. This chain joins TRBV4-1 and TRBJ1-5; D gene unclear. The CDR3 is 14 amino acids. Trimming took off 1 base at V and 5 bases at J, with 9 bases between the two ends. Per the germline V gene, CDR1 is MGHRA and CDR2 is YSYEKL. In nucleotides, the CDR3 is TGCGCCAGCAGCCAAGCGGGTGGGTATCAGCCCCAGCATTTT. Its protein is CASSQAGGYQPQHF.

This chain joins TRBV5-1 and TRBJ2-7; TRBD2 matches 14 bases. Germline V CDR1 and CDR2: SGHRS, YFSETQ. The CDR3 extends over 15 amino acids. Germline trimming cut 4 bases from V and 7 bases from J; bases unmatched to any gene: 7. CDR3 in amino acids: CASSEGLAGVGEQYF. In DNA, the CDR3 is TGCGCCAGCAGCGAGGGACTAGCGGGAGTAGGAGAGCAGTACTTC.

This clone was picked up a small number of times. V usage is TRBV28 and J usage is TRBJ2-5; D is unresolved. Germline loops: CDR1 MDHEN, CDR2 SYDVKM. The CDR3 sequence is 12 residues long. V lost 7 bases and J 5 bases, leaving 11 bases between the germline ends. The CDR3 bases are TGTGCCAGCACCAGGCCTGCGGAGACCCAGTACTTC. Its translation is CASTRPAETQYF.

The chain couples TRBV30 to TRBJ1-6; no clear D. This CDR3 has 13 residues. Trimming stripped 4 bases from V and 10 bases from J, with 14 bases between. CDR1 is GTSNPN, CDR2 SVGIG, per germline (reference sequence). CDR3 nucleotide sequence: TGTGCCTGGAATCTAATTGGGCCCTCACCCCTCCACTTT. Translated, it gives CAWNLIGPSPLHF.

This chain joins TRBV5-6 and TRBJ1-5, with TRBD1 matching 7 bases. Germline V CDR1 and CDR2: SGHDT, YYEEEE. The junction had 11 bases not matched to a gene; V was cut back by 4 bases and J by 4 bases. CDR3 size: 16 residues. This chain's CDR3 is CASSRSDRSLNQPQHF. The CDR3 coding sequence is TGTGCCAGCAGCAGATCGGACAGGTCTCTGAATCAGCCCCAGCATTTT.

This clone has a handful of counts. The gene calls are TRBV5-1 and TRBJ1-6; D possibly corresponds to TRBD1 (6 bases). Germline V gives CDR1 SGHRS, CDR2 YFSETQ. V lost 2 bases and J lost 5, with 8 bases in between. The CDR3 has 14 residues. The CDR3 DNA reads TGCGCCAGCAGCTTCGACAGGAATAATTCACCCCTCCACTTT. It codes for CASSFDRNNSPLHF. The complete variable domain, with remaining parts taken from reference TRBV5-1 and TRBJ1-6, reads KAGVTQTPRYLIKTRGQQVTLSCSPISGHRSVSWYQQTPGQGLQFLFEYFSETQRNKGNFPGRFSGRQFSNSRSEMNVSTLELGDSALYLCASSFDRNNSPLHFGNGTRLTVT.

V gene TRBV11-2 combines with J gene TRBJ1-6; 10 bases align to TRBD1. V lost 1 base to trimming and J lost 6 bases; unmatched junction nucleotides: 0. Germline V gene data show CDR1 as SGHAT and CDR2 as FQNNGV. The CDR3 spans 15 residues. CDR3 DNA: TGTGCCAGCAGCTTAGGGGACAGGGGTAATTCACCCCTCCACTTT. Translated, it gives CASSLGDRGNSPLHF.

In nucleotides, the CDR3 is TGTGCCAGCAGTTACTCGATGGGGGGGTCCAAAAACATTCAGTACTTC. It is translated as CASSYSMGGSKNIQYF. The chain couples TRBV6-5 to TRBJ2-4; 7 nucleotides match TRBD2. The CDR3 is made up of 16 amino acids. V lost 0 bases to trimming and J lost 2 bases; unmatched junction nucleotides: 4. Germline assignment: CDR1 MNHEY and CDR2 SVGAGI.

This clone occurred a few times. This chain uses TRBV18 with TRBJ2-1, with D unresolved. CDR3 length: 13 residues. Germline V gene lookup returns CDR1 KGHSH and CDR2 LQKENI. V lost 3 bases to trimming and J lost 8 bases, with 11 bases between them. Written as DNA, the CDR3 is TGTGCCAGCTCACCCGCCCTGGAGTATGAGCAGTTCTTC. Encoded protein: CASSPALEYEQFF.

The genes are TRBV28 and TRBJ1-6; 7 bases align to TRBD1. CDR1 and CDR2 (germline): MDHEN, SYDVKM. CDR3 size: 15 residues. Trimming at V came to 4 bases and at J to 7 bases, leaving 7 bases not matched to a gene. The CDR3 sequence is CASSYFDRVNSPLHF. As DNA, the CDR3 is TGTGCCAGCAGTTACTTCGACAGGGTAAATTCACCCCTCCACTTT.

This clone came up a few times. The V call is TRBV15, the J call TRBJ2-2; TRBD2 might be the D (5 bases). CDR1 LNHNV and CDR2 YYDKDF come from the germline V gene (reference sequence). This CDR3 spans 16 amino acids. Between the trimmed V and J ends, which lost 1 base and 2 bases, there was a span of 11 bases. CDR3 amino acids: CATSRAGGGNTGELFF. CDR3 coding DNA: TGTGCCACCAGCAGAGCAGGAGGAGGTAACACCGGGGAGCTGTTTTTT.

The chain joins TRBV18 to TRBJ1-1; 8 bases agree with TRBD1. This CDR3 spans 15 amino acids. V was clipped by 4 bases and J by 1 base; unmatched bases: 5. Germline values: CDR1 KGHSH, CDR2 LQKENI. The CDR3 DNA follows: TGTGCCAGCTCACTCCCGGGGACAGGGAACACTGAAGCTTTCTTT. It is translated as CASSLPGTGNTEAFF.

This clone was picked up a small number of times. The rearrangement links TRBV9 to TRBJ1-2, with 7 bases fitting TRBD1. Germline V gives CDR1 SGDLS, CDR2 YYNGEE. Unmatched junction bases numbered 6, after V lost 0 bases and J lost 7 bases. The CDR3 length is 14 residues. The CDR3 loop reads CASSVADRASGYTF. The CDR3 coding sequence is TGTGCCAGCAGCGTAGCCGACAGGGCCTCTGGCTACACCTTC.

The chain is built from TRBV19 and TRBJ1-5, with D tentatively TRBD1 (6 bases). The CDR3 loop spans 14 amino acids. The V gene's germline CDR1 is LNHDA and CDR2 SQIVND (reference sequence). Trimming stripped 5 bases from V and 7 bases from J, with 15 bases between. The CDR3 here is CASSVTGSEQPQHF. CDR3 DNA: TGTGCCAGTAGTGTAACAGGGAGTGAACAGCCCCAGCATTTT. Supplemented by reference TRBV19 and TRBJ1-5, the full variable domain reads DGGITQSPKYLFRKEGQNVTLSCEQNLNHDAMYWYRQDPGQGLRLIYYSQIVNDFQKGDIAEGYSVSREKKESFPLTVTSAQKNPTAFYLCASSVTGSEQPQHFGDGTRLSIL.

The V call is TRBV6-5, the J call TRBJ1-2, with TRBD1 identical over 7 bases. The CDR3 loop spans 12 amino acids. Trimming removed 4 bases from V and 8 bases from J; junction bases left unmatched: 4. Germline CDR1 MNHEY, CDR2 SVGAGI. The DNA for the CDR3 is TGTGCCAGCAGTTCCAGACAGGGCGGCTACACCTTC. This encodes CASSSRQGGYTF.

This clone occurred a few times. This sequence joins TRBV18 and TRBJ2-5; tentatively, D is TRBD2 (5 bases). The CDR3 has 14 amino acids. Trimming left V 6 bases short and J 2 bases short, with 13 bases between. Germline V gives CDR1 KGHSH, CDR2 LQKENI. CDR3 DNA: TGTGCCAGCTCGTACTCCAGAGGGCAAGAGACCCAGTACTTC. Translating gives CASSYSRGQETQYF.

This clone was counted only a few times. This CDR3 is CASSQRTGGADTQYF. The CDR3 DNA is TGCGCCAGCAGCCAAAGGACAGGAGGCGCAGATACGCAGTATTTT. V usage is TRBV4-1 and J usage is TRBJ2-3; TRBD1 matches at 7 bases. This CDR3 has 15 amino acids. Germline V gives CDR1 MGHRA, CDR2 YSYEKL. J lost 4 bases, V lost 2 bases, and 6 bases had no gene match.

J is TRBJ1-3 and V is TRBV29-1; unclear D gene. Germline CDR1 is SQVTM and CDR2 is ANQGSEA. The length of the CDR3 is 12 residues. Between the trimmed V and J ends, which lost 2 bases and 2 bases, there was a span of 4 bases. In nucleotides, the CDR3 is TGCAGCGTTGAATCGGCTGGAAACACCATATATTTT. As protein: CSVESAGNTIYF.

The chain is built from TRBV4-1 and TRBJ1-4; 9 bases line up with TRBD1. CDR3 length: 15 amino acids. Germline V gene lookup returns CDR1 MGHRA and CDR2 YSYEKL. The J segment lost 4 bases and the V segment lost 1 base, leaving 1 base of the junction unmatched. CDR3 sequence: CASSQGDRDNEKLFF. CDR3 bases: TGCGCCAGCAGCCAAGGGGACAGGGATAATGAAAAACTGTTTTTT.

The CDR3 spells CASSDRAWGYTF. The CDR3 nucleotides are TGTGCCAGCAGCGACAGGGCTTGGGGCTACACCTTC. The chain joins TRBV2 to TRBJ1-2; 7 bases fit TRBD1. The V segment lost 6 bases and the J segment 8 bases; nucleotides outside the gene matches: 6. The germline gives CDR1 SNHLY, CDR2 FYNNEI. The CDR3 spans 12 residues.

This clone has a handful of counts. The V gene is TRBV6-1, the J gene TRBJ1-1; D may be TRBD1 (6 bases). This CDR3 spans 16 amino acids. Germline V lookup: CDR1 MNHNS, CDR2 SASEGT. The V and J ends lost 2 bases and 2 bases respectively, with 15 bases between them. CDR3 DNA sequence: TGTGCCAGCAGTGAAAGGGTCACAGGGACAAACACTGAAGCTTTCTTT. This encodes CASSERVTGTNTEAFF.

The chain recombines TRBV5-4 with TRBJ2-2; possibly TRBD2 for D (6 bases). The germline gives CDR1 SGHNT, CDR2 YYREEE (reference sequence). The V end lost 0 bases, the J end lost 6 bases, and 12 bases lay between the germline ends. The CDR3 is made up of 15 amino acids. The CDR3 DNA follows: TGTGCCAGCAGCTTGGCGGACGGGGGAGCCGGGGAGCTGTTTTTT. It yields the protein CASSLADGGAGELFF.

The CDR3 protein is CASRRLAGLQETQYF. The CDR3 DNA reads TGTGCCAGCAGGAGACTAGCGGGGCTCCAAGAGACCCAGTACTTC. This chain uses TRBV2 with TRBJ2-5; 11 nucleotides line up with TRBD2. With V trimmed by 6 bases and J by 1 base, 4 bases remained unmatched. The CDR3 is 15 amino acids. Germline CDR1 is SNHLY and CDR2 is FYNNEI.

In its sample, this clone was seen a few times. The CDR3 reads CASSQQLSPVRDTQYF. The CDR3 DNA reads as TGCGCCAGCAGCCAGCAACTAAGCCCGGTCCGTGATACGCAGTATTTT. This rearrangement joins TRBV4-1 to TRBJ2-3; D is unclear. V was pared by 3 bases and J by 6 bases, with 19 bases between. Germline CDR1 reads MGHRA; CDR2 reads YSYEKL. This CDR3 comprises 16 residues.

This chain connects TRBV5-1 to TRBJ2-1, with unresolved D. The CDR3 has 14 amino acids. V lost 5 bases to trimming and J lost 0 bases, with 9 bases between them. Looked up from germline, CDR1 is SGHRS and CDR2 is YFSETQ. CDR3 protein: CASRAATSYNEQFF. The DNA for the CDR3 is TGCGCCAGCAGGGCGGCGACCTCCTACAATGAGCAGTTCTTC.

This chain connects TRBV30 to TRBJ2-7; D might be TRBD1 (6 bases). The germline V gene has CDR1 GTSNPN and CDR2 SVGIG (reference sequence). V was trimmed by 0 bases and J by 3 bases, leaving 12 bases between them. The CDR3 runs 14 residues. The CDR3 loop is CAWSVRGGNYEQYF. The CDR3 DNA sequence: TGTGCCTGGAGTGTAAGAGGGGGTAACTACGAGCAGTACTTC.

The chain has TRBV7-2 and TRBJ1-4, with D possibly matching TRBD1 (6 bases). Trimming pared 0 bases from V and 8 bases from J, leaving 13 bases between. Germline loops: CDR1 SGHTA, CDR2 FQGNSA. The CDR3 totals 15 residues. The CDR3 here is CASSLAPTGREKLFF. The CDR3, as DNA: TGTGCCAGCAGCTTAGCCCCGACAGGCCGGGAAAAACTGTTTTTT. Using reference TRBV7-2 and TRBJ1-4 for the parts outside the CDR3, the full variable domain is GAGVSQSPSNKVTEKGKDVELRCDPISGHTALYWYRQSLGQGLEFLIYFQGNSAPDKSGLPSDRFSAERTGGSVSTLTIQRTQQEDSAVYLCASSLAPTGREKLFFGSGTQLSVL.

The V and J genes are TRBV15 and TRBJ2-7, with a weak D call TRBD1 (6 bases). Trimming took 5 bases from V and 2 from J, leaving 13 bases between them. This CDR3 has 14 residues. Germline-derived CDR1 and CDR2 are LNHNV and YYDKDF (reference sequence). This CDR3 is CATSGRTEPYEQYF. For the CDR3, the DNA is TGTGCCACCAGCGGACGGACAGAGCCCTACGAGCAGTACTTC.

The chain recombines TRBV27 with TRBJ2-1; the D is unclear. Germline V CDR1 and CDR2: MNHEY, SMNVEV (reference sequence). The CDR3 covers 14 residues. Trimming removed 0 bases from V and 4 bases from J, with 7 bases in between. The CDR3 protein is CASSLSREYNEQFF. The DNA for the CDR3 is TGTGCCAGCAGTTTATCGAGAGAGTACAATGAGCAGTTCTTC.

The rearrangement uses TRBV10-3 and TRBJ1-1; a weak D match, TRBD1 (6 bases). The CDR3 spans 13 residues. V was shortened by 7 bases and J by 3 bases, with 12 bases between the two germline ends. Germline CDR1 reads ENHRY; CDR2 reads SYGVKD. CDR3 sequence: CAITQGQDTEAFF. The CDR3 bases are TGTGCCATCACCCAGGGGCAGGACACTGAAGCTTTCTTT.

The V gene is TRBV5-1, the J gene TRBJ2-5; 7 bases match TRBD1. The CDR3 has 14 amino acids. Germline values: CDR1 SGHRS, CDR2 YFSETQ. The V segment lost 4 bases and the J segment 7 bases; nucleotides outside the gene matches: 10. The CDR3 DNA sequence: TGCGCCAGCAGCCAGGACAGGTCCCGAGGGACCCAGTACTTC. This codes for CASSQDRSRGTQYF.